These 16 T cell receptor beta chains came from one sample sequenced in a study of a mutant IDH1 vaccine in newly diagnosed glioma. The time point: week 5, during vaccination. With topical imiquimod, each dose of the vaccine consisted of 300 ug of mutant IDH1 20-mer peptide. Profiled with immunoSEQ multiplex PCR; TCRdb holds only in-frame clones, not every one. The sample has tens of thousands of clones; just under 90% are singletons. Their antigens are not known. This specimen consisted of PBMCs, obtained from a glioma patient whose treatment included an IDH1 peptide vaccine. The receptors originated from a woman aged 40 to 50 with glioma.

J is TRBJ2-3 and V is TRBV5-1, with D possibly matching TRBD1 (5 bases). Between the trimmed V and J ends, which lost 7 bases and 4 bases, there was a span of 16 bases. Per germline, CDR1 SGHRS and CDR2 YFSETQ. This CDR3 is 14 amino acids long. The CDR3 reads CASRENRLADTQYF. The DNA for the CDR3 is TGCGCCAGCCGCGAGAACAGGCTAGCAGATACGCAGTATTTT.

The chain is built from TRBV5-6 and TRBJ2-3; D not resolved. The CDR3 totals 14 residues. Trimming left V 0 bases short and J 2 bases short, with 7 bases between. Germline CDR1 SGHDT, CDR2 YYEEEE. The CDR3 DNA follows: TGTGCCAGCAGCTTGGACACCCTCACAGATACGCAGTATTTT. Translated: CASSLDTLTDTQYF.

The CDR3, as DNA: TGTGCCAGCAGCGGGGAGCGGCAAGAGACCCAGTACTTC. Translated, it gives CASSGERQETQYF. V is TRBV4-2 and J is TRBJ2-5; a weak D match, TRBD2 (5 bases). The CDR3 is 13 residues long. V lost 5 bases, J lost 2 bases, and 9 bases lay in between. In germline, CDR1 is LGHNA, CDR2 YNFKEQ.

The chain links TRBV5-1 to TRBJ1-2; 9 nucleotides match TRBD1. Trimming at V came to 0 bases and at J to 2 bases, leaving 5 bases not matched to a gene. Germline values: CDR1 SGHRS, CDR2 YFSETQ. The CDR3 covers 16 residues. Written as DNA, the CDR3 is TGCGCCAGCAGCTTGGACCCGGGACAGGGAAACTATGGCTACACCTTC. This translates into CASSLDPGQGNYGYTF.

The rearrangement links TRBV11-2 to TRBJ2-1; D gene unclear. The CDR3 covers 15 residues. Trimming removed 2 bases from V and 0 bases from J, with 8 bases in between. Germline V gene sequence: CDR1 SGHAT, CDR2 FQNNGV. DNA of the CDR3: TGTGCCAGCAGCTTACAGTGGAGCTCCTACAATGAGCAGTTCTTC. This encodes CASSLQWSSYNEQFF.

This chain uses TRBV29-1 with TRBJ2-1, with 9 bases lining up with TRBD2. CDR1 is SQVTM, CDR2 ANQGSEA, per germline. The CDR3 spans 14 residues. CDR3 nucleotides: TGCAGTGGAAGTCACAGCGGGAGGAGCAATGAGCAGTTCTTC. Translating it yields CSGSHSGRSNEQFF.

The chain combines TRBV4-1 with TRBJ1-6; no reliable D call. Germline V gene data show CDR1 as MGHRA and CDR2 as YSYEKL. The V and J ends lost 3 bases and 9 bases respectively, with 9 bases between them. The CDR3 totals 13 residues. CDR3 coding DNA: TGCGCCAGCAGCCATGGAATCGGTTCACCCCTCCACTTT. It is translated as CASSHGIGSPLHF.

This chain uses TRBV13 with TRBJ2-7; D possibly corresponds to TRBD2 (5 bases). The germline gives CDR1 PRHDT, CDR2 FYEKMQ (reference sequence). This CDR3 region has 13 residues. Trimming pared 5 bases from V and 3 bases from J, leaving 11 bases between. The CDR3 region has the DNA TGTGCCAGCAGCCCCCCCGGGAACTACGAGCAGTACTTC. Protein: CASSPPGNYEQYF.

CDR3 amino acids: CASSASRETGNTIYF. The CDR3, as DNA: TGTGCCAGCAGTGCTTCGAGGGAGACTGGAAACACCATATATTTT. The chain joins TRBV6-1 to TRBJ1-3; D unclear. Per the germline V gene, CDR1 is MNHNS and CDR2 is SASEGT. The CDR3 spans 15 residues. The ends were cut back, 4 bases at V and 2 bases at J, with 12 bases in the middle.

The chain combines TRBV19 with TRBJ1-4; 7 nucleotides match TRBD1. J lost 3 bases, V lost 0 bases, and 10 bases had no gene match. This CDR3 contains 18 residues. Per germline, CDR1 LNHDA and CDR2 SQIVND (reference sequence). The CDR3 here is CASSIDLGWDSPNEKLFF. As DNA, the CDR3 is TGTGCCAGTAGTATAGATCTGGGATGGGACAGCCCTAATGAAAAACTGTTTTTT.

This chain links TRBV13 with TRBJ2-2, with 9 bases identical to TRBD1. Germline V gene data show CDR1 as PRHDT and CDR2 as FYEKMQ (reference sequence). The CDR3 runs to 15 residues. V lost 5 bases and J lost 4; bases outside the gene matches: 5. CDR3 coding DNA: TGTGCCAGCAGCCCCGGGACAGGGCGCACCGGGGAGCTGTTTTTT. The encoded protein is CASSPGTGRTGELFF.

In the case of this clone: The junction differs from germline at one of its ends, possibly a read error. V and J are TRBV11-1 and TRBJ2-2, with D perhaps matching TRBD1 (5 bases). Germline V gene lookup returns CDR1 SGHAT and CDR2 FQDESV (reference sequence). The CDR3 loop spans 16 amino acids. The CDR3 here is CASSIAGWGDTGELFF. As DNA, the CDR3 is TGTGCCAGCAGCATAGCCGGGTGGGGCGACACCGGGGAGCTGTTTTTT.

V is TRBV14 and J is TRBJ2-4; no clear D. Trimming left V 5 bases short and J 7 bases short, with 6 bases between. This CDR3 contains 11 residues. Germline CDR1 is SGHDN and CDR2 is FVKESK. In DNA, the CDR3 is TGTGCCAGCAGCGCAACTAACATTCAGTACTTC. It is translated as CASSATNIQYF.

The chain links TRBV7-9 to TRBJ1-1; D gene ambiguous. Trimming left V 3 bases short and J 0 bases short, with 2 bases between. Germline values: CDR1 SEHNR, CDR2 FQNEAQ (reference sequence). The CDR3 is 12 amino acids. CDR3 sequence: CASSFMNTEAFF. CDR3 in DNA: TGTGCCAGCAGCTTCATGAACACTGAAGCTTTCTTT.

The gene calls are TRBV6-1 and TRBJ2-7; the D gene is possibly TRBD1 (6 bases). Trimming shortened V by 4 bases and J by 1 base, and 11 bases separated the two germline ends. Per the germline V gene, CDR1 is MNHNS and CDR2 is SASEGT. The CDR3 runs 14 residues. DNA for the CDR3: TGTGCCAGCAGTGTTCCCAGGGGATCCTACGAGCAGTACTTC. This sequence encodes CASSVPRGSYEQYF.

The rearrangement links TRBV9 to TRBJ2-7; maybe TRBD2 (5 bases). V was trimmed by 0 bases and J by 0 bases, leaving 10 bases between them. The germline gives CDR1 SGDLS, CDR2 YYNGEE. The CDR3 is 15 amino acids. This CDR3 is CASSVGAGSSYEQYF. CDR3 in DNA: TGTGCCAGCAGCGTAGGGGCGGGTTCCTCCTACGAGCAGTACTTC.